This is a list of T cell receptor beta chains from one sample in a study of identical twins. TCRdb passed the 5' RACE reads through MiXCR, listing each CDR3 protein once. The sample consists of fewer than 650,000 distinct CDR3 sequences, roughly 7.1% of them appearing once. These sequences were also reported in another study, on yellow fever vaccine responses in identical twins.

Sample: PBMCs. The source is a woman between 18 and 29 years old in good health. The CDR3 runs from the conserved cysteine through the conserved F or W. The D gene is left open where the match is weak. Expanded clones are given a class, and other clones once, few, many or no size at all.

v_gene	d_gene	abundance	j_gene	CDR3aa	CDR3nt
TRBV27	-	few	TRBJ2-5	CASSSTLQGPETQYF	TGTGCCAGCAGTTCCACCCTTCAGGGTCCAGAGACCCAGTACTTC
TRBV20-1	-	-	TRBJ1-1	CSAREGQGGTEAFF	TGCAGTGCTAGAGAGGGCCAGGGCGGCACTGAAGCTTTCTTT
TRBV18	-	few	TRBJ2-6	CASSPPNRSGANVLTF	TGTGCCAGCTCACCCCCGAACAGATCTGGGGCCAACGTCCTGACTTTC
TRBV12-3/TRBV12-4	TRBD2	-	TRBJ2-3	CASTGTSGDTQYF	TGTGCCAGCACCGGGACTAGCGGAGATACGCAGTATTTT
TRBV10-3	-	many	TRBJ2-1	CAISEREYNEQFF	TGTGCCATCAGTGAGCGGGAATACAATGAGCAGTTCTTC
TRBV28	-	few	TRBJ1-2	CASSLYGAGFTVGGYTF	TGTGCCAGCAGTTTATACGGGGCAGGGTTTACCGTCGGTGGCTACACCTTC
TRBV12-3/TRBV12-4	TRBD2	many	TRBJ2-1	CASSPLAGGPYEQFF	TGTGCCAGCAGTCCACTAGCGGGGGGGCCCTATGAGCAGTTCTTC
TRBV20-1	-	few	TRBJ1-5	CSAIWQGGSNQPQHF	TGCAGTGCTATATGGCAGGGAGGGAGCAATCAGCCCCAGCATTTT
TRBV3-1	TRBD2	many	TRBJ2-7	CASSLRTSGNYEQYF	TGTGCCAGCAGCCTCCGGACTAGCGGGAACTACGAGCAGTACTTC
TRBV4-1	-	-	TRBJ2-1	CASSQGRGRYDEQFF	TGCGCCAGCAGCCAAGGCAGGGGCCGGTACGATGAGCAGTTCTTC